Listed below are T cell receptor beta chains from one sample, sequenced in a study of control samples from healthy donors and cancer patients. TCRdb keeps only in-frame clones here, not all; method: immunoSEQ multiplex PCR. The sample includes tens of thousands of clones, about 88% of them seen just once. The sample was blood. These TCRs come from a woman aged 45-65 years in good health. Both conserved end residues are part of each CDR3. The D gene is left open where the match is weak. Expanded clones are given a class, and other clones once, few, many or no size at all.

V gene: TRBV12-3/TRBV12-4
D gene: NA
clone size: NA
CDR3 length: 13
J gene: TRBJ2-3
CDR3 DNA: TGTGCCAGCAGTTTACCAGGGATAGATACGCAGTATTTT
CDR3 protein: CASSLPGIDTQYF

V gene: TRBV6-1
D gene: TRBD1
clone size: once
CDR3 length: 19
J gene: TRBJ1-6
CDR3 DNA: TGTGCCAGCAGTGAGCCGGTCCCCGGGACAGGGCCCTATAATTCACCCCTCCACTTT
CDR3 protein: CASSEPVPGTGPYNSPLHF

V gene: TRBV9
D gene: NA
clone size: NA
CDR3 length: 12
J gene: TRBJ1-2
CDR3 DNA: TGTGCCAGCAGCGCTAGGGGTTCTGGCTACACCTTC
CDR3 protein: CASSARGSGYTF

V gene: TRBV7-9
D gene: NA
clone size: once
CDR3 length: 14
J gene: TRBJ2-2
CDR3 DNA: TGTGCCAGCAGCCCGGGGCCCCCTCTCGGGGAGCTGTTTTTT
CDR3 protein: CASSPGPPLGELFF

V gene: TRBV6-5
D gene: NA
clone size: NA
CDR3 length: 14
J gene: TRBJ2-7
CDR3 DNA: TGTGCCAGCAGTCAACAGACGCCCTCCTACGAGCAGTACTTC
CDR3 protein: CASSQQTPSYEQYF

V gene: TRBV6-6
D gene: NA
clone size: NA
CDR3 length: 15
J gene: TRBJ1-5
CDR3 DNA: TGTGCCAGCAGTTACCTACAGGGTAGCAATCAGCCCCAGCATTTT
CDR3 protein: CASSYLQGSNQPQHF

V gene: TRBV14
D gene: NA
clone size: NA
CDR3 length: 14
J gene: TRBJ1-1
CDR3 DNA: TGTGCCAGCAGCCAAGCTGACTGGGACACTGAAGCTTTCTTT
CDR3 protein: CASSQADWDTEAFF

V gene: TRBV4-1
D gene: NA
clone size: NA
CDR3 length: 16
J gene: TRBJ1-2
CDR3 DNA: TGCGCCAGCAGCCAAGATCCGGATCAACCCATCTATGGCTACACCTTC
CDR3 protein: CASSQDPDQPIYGYTF

V gene: TRBV5-1
D gene: NA
clone size: NA
CDR3 length: 17
J gene: TRBJ2-3
CDR3 DNA: TGCGCCAGCAGCTTGGAACCAGCTCCAGAATCCACAGATACGCAGTATTTT
CDR3 protein: CASSLEPAPESTDTQYF

V gene: TRBV2
D gene: NA
clone size: NA
CDR3 length: 15
J gene: TRBJ2-7
CDR3 DNA: TGTGCCAGCAGTGAAAACTTAGCGGATGCCTACGAGCAGTACTTC
CDR3 protein: CASSENLADAYEQYF

V gene: TRBV18
D gene: NA
clone size: NA
CDR3 length: 13
J gene: TRBJ1-2
CDR3 DNA: TGTGCCAGCTCACCCAAGGCGGAGATTGGCTACACCTTC
CDR3 protein: CASSPKAEIGYTF

V gene: TRBV5-4
D gene: TRBD1
clone size: NA
CDR3 length: 15
J gene: TRBJ1-6
CDR3 DNA: TGTGCCAGCAGCTCTCAGACAGGGGGCAACTCACCCCTCCACTTT
CDR3 protein: CASSSQTGGNSPLHF

V gene: TRBV6-5
D gene: NA
clone size: NA
CDR3 length: 14
J gene: TRBJ1-5
CDR3 DNA: TGTGCCAGCAGCGCAGGGTATAGCAATCAGCCCCAGCATTTT
CDR3 protein: CASSAGYSNQPQHF

V gene: TRBV5-6
D gene: TRBD1
clone size: NA
CDR3 length: 15
J gene: TRBJ1-1
CDR3 DNA: TGTGCCAGCAGCCTGCACTCTACAGGGGGCACTGAAGCTTTCTTT
CDR3 protein: CASSLHSTGGTEAFF

V gene: TRBV10-2
D gene: NA
clone size: NA
CDR3 length: 14
J gene: TRBJ1-1
CDR3 DNA: TGCGCCAGCAGTGCTCGGGCAGGGATGACTGAAGCTTTCTTT
CDR3 protein: CASSARAGMTEAFF

V gene: TRBV27
D gene: NA
clone size: once
CDR3 length: 16
J gene: TRBJ1-2
CDR3 DNA: TGTGCCAGCAGTTTCGGAAATAAACAGGGAAGGGGCGGCTACACCTTC
CDR3 protein: CASSFGNKQGRGGYTF

V gene: TRBV7-6
D gene: NA
clone size: NA
CDR3 length: 15
J gene: TRBJ1-4
CDR3 DNA: TGTGCCAGCAGCCGCGAAGGACAGTATTATGAAAAACTGTTTTTT
CDR3 protein: CASSREGQYYEKLFF

V gene: TRBV5-1
D gene: NA
clone size: NA
CDR3 length: 15
J gene: TRBJ2-4
CDR3 DNA: TGCGCCAGCAGCTTGGAGGGGCGCGCCCAAAACATTCAGTACTTC
CDR3 protein: CASSLEGRAQNIQYF

V gene: TRBV28
D gene: TRBD1
clone size: NA
CDR3 length: 17
J gene: TRBJ1-1
CDR3 DNA: TGTGCCACCGGATCCCCTACAGGGGGCGGGATGAACACTGAAGCTTTCTTT
CDR3 protein: CATGSPTGGGMNTEAFF

V gene: TRBV7-8
D gene: TRBD1
clone size: NA
CDR3 length: 16
J gene: TRBJ1-2
CDR3 DNA: TGTGCCAGCAGCCCTACGACAGGGGGCTTTAACTATGGCTACACCTTC
CDR3 protein: CASSPTTGGFNYGYTF

V gene: TRBV7-2
D gene: NA
clone size: NA
CDR3 length: 14
J gene: TRBJ2-1
CDR3 DNA: TGTGCCAGCAGCCGGGACCAAAATTACAATGAGCAGTTCTTC
CDR3 protein: CASSRDQNYNEQFF

V gene: TRBV6-5
D gene: TRBD1
clone size: once
CDR3 length: 14
J gene: TRBJ2-7
CDR3 DNA: TGTGCCAGCAGTAAGGACAGGGACTTGTACGAGCAGTACTTC
CDR3 protein: CASSKDRDLYEQYF

V gene: TRBV10-3
D gene: NA
clone size: NA
CDR3 length: 15
J gene: TRBJ2-6
CDR3 DNA: TGTGCCATCAGTGTCGGCAGCTCTGGGGCCAACGTCCTGACTTTC
CDR3 protein: CAISVGSSGANVLTF

V gene: TRBV14
D gene: NA
clone size: NA
CDR3 length: 13
J gene: TRBJ1-6
CDR3 DNA: TGTGCCAGCAGACTGCTACCGGGCTCACCCCTCCACTTT
CDR3 protein: CASRLLPGSPLHF

V gene: TRBV5-6
D gene: TRBD1
clone size: once
CDR3 length: 14
J gene: TRBJ1-2
CDR3 DNA: TGTGCCAGCAGTTTATGGACAGGAGATTATGGCTACACCTTC
CDR3 protein: CASSLWTGDYGYTF

V gene: TRBV19
D gene: NA
clone size: NA
CDR3 length: 15
J gene: TRBJ2-7
CDR3 DNA: TGTGCCAGTAGTATCCTGAACGCGGGTTCCTACGAGCAGTACTTC
CDR3 protein: CASSILNAGSYEQYF

V gene: TRBV6-1
D gene: NA
clone size: NA
CDR3 length: 14
J gene: TRBJ1-4
CDR3 DNA: TGTGCCAGCAGTGAAGGGGTGGGGGATGAAAAACTGTTTTTT
CDR3 protein: CASSEGVGDEKLFF

V gene: TRBV6-6
D gene: NA
clone size: NA
CDR3 length: 13
J gene: TRBJ2-7
CDR3 DNA: TGTGCCAGCAGCTCGGGGGACTCCTACGAGCAGTACTTC
CDR3 protein: CASSSGDSYEQYF

V gene: TRBV7-7
D gene: NA
clone size: NA
CDR3 length: 17
J gene: TRBJ1-6
CDR3 DNA: TGTGCCAGCAGTTTCGAACCCAGTAGCTCCTATAATTCACCCCTCCACTTT
CDR3 protein: CASSFEPSSSYNSPLHF

V gene: TRBV27
D gene: NA
clone size: once
CDR3 length: 12
J gene: TRBJ1-4
CDR3 DNA: TGTGCCAGCAGTCCCTACCGGGGAAAACTGTTTTTT
CDR3 protein: CASSPYRGKLFF

V gene: TRBV4-1
D gene: NA
clone size: NA
CDR3 length: 16
J gene: TRBJ2-3
CDR3 DNA: TGCGCCAGCAGCCCCGAATTGCAGGGTGCGACAGATACGCAGTATTTT
CDR3 protein: CASSPELQGATDTQYF

V gene: TRBV7-2
D gene: NA
clone size: NA
CDR3 length: 15
J gene: TRBJ2-2
CDR3 DNA: TGTGCCAGCAGTTTAGATCGGACAGAATCGAGGGAGCTGTTTTTT
CDR3 protein: CASSLDRTESRELFF

V gene: TRBV11-3
D gene: NA
clone size: NA
CDR3 length: 15
J gene: TRBJ2-7
CDR3 DNA: TGTGCCAGCAGCTTATATGGGAGTTCGACCTACGAGCAGTACTTC
CDR3 protein: CASSLYGSSTYEQYF

V gene: TRBV2
D gene: NA
clone size: NA
CDR3 length: 13
J gene: TRBJ1-2
CDR3 DNA: TGTGCCAGCAGTGTGGCGGTTTTTAATGGCTACACCTTC
CDR3 protein: CASSVAVFNGYTF

V gene: TRBV6-5
D gene: NA
clone size: NA
CDR3 length: 14
J gene: TRBJ1-1
CDR3 DNA: TGTGCCAGCAGTTATTTCGAGCATAACACTGAAGCTTTCTTT
CDR3 protein: CASSYFEHNTEAFF

V gene: TRBV7-9
D gene: TRBD1
clone size: few
CDR3 length: 17
J gene: TRBJ1-4
CDR3 DNA: TGTGCCAGCAGCTTAGCTTCCGGGACAGGGGCTAATGAAAAACTGTTTTTT
CDR3 protein: CASSLASGTGANEKLFF

V gene: TRBV6-1
D gene: TRBD1
clone size: NA
CDR3 length: 15
J gene: TRBJ1-2
CDR3 DNA: TGTGCCAGCAGTGAAGCGGCGGGACAGTTCTATGGCTACACCTTC
CDR3 protein: CASSEAAGQFYGYTF

V gene: TRBV25-1
D gene: NA
clone size: NA
CDR3 length: 14
J gene: TRBJ1-4
CDR3 DNA: TGTGCCAGCAGTGTTACTGAAACTGATGAAAAACTGTTTTTT
CDR3 protein: CASSVTETDEKLFF

V gene: TRBV25-1
D gene: TRBD1
clone size: NA
CDR3 length: 17
J gene: TRBJ1-3
CDR3 DNA: TGTGCCAGCAGTGACCGGACAGGCCCCCTCTCTGGAAACACCATATATTTT
CDR3 protein: CASSDRTGPLSGNTIYF

V gene: TRBV7-2
D gene: NA
clone size: NA
CDR3 length: 15
J gene: TRBJ1-2
CDR3 DNA: TGTGCCAGCAGCGACCGGGCCCTGAATTCATATGGCTACACCTTC
CDR3 protein: CASSDRALNSYGYTF

V gene: TRBV5-1
D gene: NA
clone size: once
CDR3 length: 15
J gene: TRBJ1-1
CDR3 DNA: TGCGCCAGCAGCCGAGGGGGGAACATGAACACTGAAGCTTTCTTT
CDR3 protein: CASSRGGNMNTEAFF

V gene: TRBV18
D gene: NA
clone size: NA
CDR3 length: 14
J gene: TRBJ1-6
CDR3 DNA: TGTGCCAGCTCCCAAAACTCAGGGGCTTCACCCCTCCACTTT
CDR3 protein: CASSQNSGASPLHF

V gene: TRBV6-5
D gene: TRBD2
clone size: NA
CDR3 length: 14
J gene: TRBJ2-3
CDR3 DNA: TGTGCCAGTAAGACTAGCGTAGGAGCAGATACGCAGTATTTT
CDR3 protein: CASKTSVGADTQYF

V gene: TRBV5-8
D gene: NA
clone size: NA
CDR3 length: 13
J gene: TRBJ2-3
CDR3 DNA: TGTGCCAGCAGCTTGGGGTGGGGAGATACGCAGTATTTT
CDR3 protein: CASSLGWGDTQYF

V gene: TRBV10-2
D gene: NA
clone size: NA
CDR3 length: 14
J gene: TRBJ1-3
CDR3 DNA: TGCGCCAGCCGAGAGGCCGTCTCTGGAAACACCATATATTTT
CDR3 protein: CASREAVSGNTIYF

V gene: TRBV7-2
D gene: NA
clone size: NA
CDR3 length: 12
J gene: TRBJ2-3
CDR3 DNA: TGTGCCAGCAGCTTTTGGATGGGGACGCAGTATTTT
CDR3 protein: CASSFWMGTQYF

V gene: TRBV6-5
D gene: TRBD2
clone size: NA
CDR3 length: 12
J gene: TRBJ2-7
CDR3 DNA: TGTGCCAGCATGGGGGGGAGCTACGAGCAGTACTTC
CDR3 protein: CASMGGSYEQYF